The 11 T cell receptor beta chains in this list originate from one sample, sequenced in a study of blood T cell repertoires in COVID-19. Here immunoSEQ multiplex PCR was the method, and the copy in TCRdb shows in-frame clones only, minus some. The sample yields 250,000 or so clones, roughly 90% seen once. Sequencing was performed on peripheral blood. Receptor source: a woman aged 55-70 years with COVID-19, enrolled during active disease.

The chain employs TRBV15 and TRBJ1-4; tentatively, D is TRBD1 (6 bases). The CDR3 length is 15 residues. The germline gives CDR1 LNHNV, CDR2 YYDKDF (reference sequence). Trimming pared 5 bases from V and 8 bases from J, leaving 18 bases between. The CDR3 bases are TGTGCCACCAGCTCCCGGGGGGCGGGAAGAGAAAAACTGTTTTTT. Translation: CATSSRGAGREKLFF.

This sequence joins TRBV5-4 and TRBJ2-5; TRBD1 agrees at 9 bases. Unmatched junction bases numbered 9, after V lost 4 bases and J lost 2 bases. The CDR3 is made up of 16 amino acids. The germline CDR1 and CDR2 sequences are SGHNT and YYREEE (reference sequence). CDR3: CASSPRGQGAQETQYF. For the CDR3, the DNA is TGTGCCAGCAGCCCACGGGGACAGGGCGCACAAGAGACCCAGTACTTC. The whole variable domain, remainder taken from reference TRBV5-4 and TRBJ2-5, is ETGVTQSPTHLIKTRGQQVTLRCSSQSGHNTVSWYQQALGQGPQFIFQYYREEENGRGNFPPRFSGLQFPNYSSELNVNALELDDSALYLCASSPRGQGAQETQYFGPGTRLLVL.

V usage is TRBV9 and J usage is TRBJ2-5, with D uncertain. The CDR3 runs to 12 residues. Germline V gene data show CDR1 as SGDLS and CDR2 as YYNGEE. Deletions cut 0 bases from V and 7 bases from J, with 7 bases between. The CDR3 spells CASSVEGGTQYF. The DNA of the CDR3 is TGTGCCAGCAGCGTAGAAGGCGGGACCCAGTACTTC.

The chain has TRBV19 and TRBJ1-6, with D tentatively TRBD1 (5 bases). In germline, CDR1 is LNHDA, CDR2 SQIVND (reference sequence). Trimming removed 7 bases from V and 3 bases from J, with 10 bases in between. The CDR3 is 14 residues long. CDR3 sequence: CASNIDSYNSPLHF. The CDR3 bases are TGTGCCAGTAACATAGACAGCTATAATTCACCCCTCCACTTT.

The chain employs TRBV10-3 and TRBJ1-6; possible D gene TRBD1, 6 bases. Germline CDR1 ENHRY, CDR2 SYGVKD. V dropped 9 bases and J dropped 7 bases, with 13 bases sitting between them. The CDR3 is 13 amino acids. CDR3 sequence (DNA): TGTGCCATGACCGGGACACAGAATTCACCCCTCCACTTT. Translated, it gives CAMTGTQNSPLHF.

This chain connects TRBV7-2 to TRBJ2-3, with TRBD2 matching 8 bases. V was pared by 7 bases and J by 0 bases, with 9 bases of the junction left unmatched. CDR3 length: 16 residues. Germline V gene data show CDR1 as SGHTA and CDR2 as FQGNSA. The CDR3 spells CASTTGGGPSTDTQYF. DNA for the CDR3: TGTGCCAGCACAACCGGGGGGGGGCCGAGCACAGATACGCAGTATTTT.

The V gene is TRBV19, the J gene TRBJ1-4; 7 nucleotides line up with TRBD1. Germline V gene sequence: CDR1 LNHDA, CDR2 SQIVND (reference sequence). The CDR3 extends over 15 amino acids. J gave up 8 bases and V 4 bases, and 10 bases lay outside the gene matches. The CDR3 loop is CASSTPGGLEEKLFF. The CDR3 DNA follows: TGTGCCAGTAGTACCCCAGGGGGACTAGAGGAAAAACTGTTTTTT.

The rearrangement uses TRBV7-3 and TRBJ1-1; D possibly corresponds to TRBD1 (6 bases). V lost 5 bases, J lost 4 bases, and 14 bases lay in between. CDR3 length equals 14 residues. Germline CDR1 is SGHTA and CDR2 is FQGTGA. The CDR3 nucleotides are TGTGCCAGCAGCCCGTCGGCAGGGGCCACTGAAGCTTTCTTT. Its protein is CASSPSAGATEAFF.

J is TRBJ2-7 and V is TRBV9, with a tentative D call TRBD2 (5 bases). The CDR3 spans 14 residues. Germline CDR1 and CDR2: SGDLS and YYNGEE. The V end lost 4 bases, the J end lost 3 bases, and 14 bases lay between the germline ends. The CDR3 coding sequence is TGTGCCAGCAGCACCACTCCCGAGGGCTACGAGCAGTACTTC. It is translated as CASSTTPEGYEQYF.

This chain's CDR3 is CASSLEGGADNEQFF. CDR3 nucleotide sequence: TGTGCCAGCAGCTTAGAGGGGGGGGCCGACAATGAGCAGTTCTTC. The chain is built from TRBV7-6 and TRBJ2-1; D is possibly TRBD2 (7 bases). Germline assignment: CDR1 SGHVS and CDR2 FNYEAQ. Trimming pared 1 base from V and 5 bases from J, leaving 12 bases between. The CDR3 runs 15 residues.

The rearrangement joins TRBV30 to TRBJ1-5; D is uncertain. The CDR3 is 12 residues long. Trimming took off 2 bases at V and 0 bases at J, with 2 bases between the two ends. The germline gives CDR1 GTSNPN, CDR2 SVGIG (reference sequence). Here the CDR3 DNA reads TGTGCCTGGAGTTATAGCAATCAGCCCCAGCATTTT. Its protein product is CAWSYSNQPQHF.